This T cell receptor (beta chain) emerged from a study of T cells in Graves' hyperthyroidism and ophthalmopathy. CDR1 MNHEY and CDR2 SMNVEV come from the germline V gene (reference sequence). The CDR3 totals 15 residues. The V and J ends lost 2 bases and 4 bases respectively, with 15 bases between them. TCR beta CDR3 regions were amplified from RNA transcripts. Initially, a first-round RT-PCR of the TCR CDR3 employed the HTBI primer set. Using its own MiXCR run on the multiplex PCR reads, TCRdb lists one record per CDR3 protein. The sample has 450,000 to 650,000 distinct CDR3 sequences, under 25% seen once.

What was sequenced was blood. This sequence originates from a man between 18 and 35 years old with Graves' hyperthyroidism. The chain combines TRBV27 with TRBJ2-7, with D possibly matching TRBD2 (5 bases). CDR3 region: CASSLGRVRDYEQYF. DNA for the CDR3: TGTGCCAGCAGTTTAGGCCGGGTTCGGGATTACGAGCAGTACTTC.